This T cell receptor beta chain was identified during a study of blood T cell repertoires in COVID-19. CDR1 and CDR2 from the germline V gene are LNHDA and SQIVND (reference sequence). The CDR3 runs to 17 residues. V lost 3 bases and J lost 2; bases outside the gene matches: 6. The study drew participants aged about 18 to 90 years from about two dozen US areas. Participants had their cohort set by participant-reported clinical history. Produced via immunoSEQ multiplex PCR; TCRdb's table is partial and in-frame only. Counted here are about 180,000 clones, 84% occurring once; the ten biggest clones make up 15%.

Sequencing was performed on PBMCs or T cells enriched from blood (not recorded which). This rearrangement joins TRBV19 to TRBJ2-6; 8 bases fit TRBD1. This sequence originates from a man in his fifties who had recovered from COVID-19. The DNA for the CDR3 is TGTGCCAGTAGTATTTATGCAGGGGGCGCTGGGGCCAACGTCCTGACTTTC. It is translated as CASSIYAGGAGANVLTF.